Below are 3 T cell receptor beta chains sequenced from a single sample in a study of T cell changes during pregnancy in multiple sclerosis. Clones were read by immunoSEQ multiplex PCR, and TCRdb kept only the in-frame ones, dropping some. The table records about 66,000 clones, 90% to 95% of them present only once. The sequencing here drew on CD8+ T cells from peripheral blood mononuclear cells, taken before pregnancy. These receptors all come from a female donor with multiple sclerosis, enrolled in a pregnancy study.

J is TRBJ1-1 and V is TRBV18; 7 positions agree with TRBD1. Germline CDR1 KGHSH, CDR2 LQKENI. This CDR3 is built from 15 residues. The ends lost 3 bases at V and 1 base at J; junction bases unmatched: 5. The CDR3 nucleotides read TGTGCCAGCTCACCCCAGGGGGAAGGGAACACTGAAGCTTTCTTT. This encodes CASSPQGEGNTEAFF.

V gene TRBV2 combines with J gene TRBJ2-1; D is perhaps TRBD2 (6 bases). The length of the CDR3 is 15 residues. Germline V gene lookup returns CDR1 SNHLY and CDR2 FYNNEI. V was clipped by 5 bases and J by 0 bases, with 11 bases between them. The CDR3 region is CASSRRDSSYNEQFF. The CDR3 region has the DNA TGTGCCAGCAGTCGGCGGGATAGCTCCTACAATGAGCAGTTCTTC.

The rearrangement joins TRBV9 to TRBJ1-6; unclear D gene. Germline CDR1 and CDR2: SGDLS and YYNGEE. Trimming left V 0 bases short and J 7 bases short, with 8 bases between. The CDR3 is 14 residues long. For the CDR3, the DNA is TGTGCCAGCAGCGTAGGTCGTCCCAATTCACCCCTCCACTTT. Its translation is CASSVGRPNSPLHF.